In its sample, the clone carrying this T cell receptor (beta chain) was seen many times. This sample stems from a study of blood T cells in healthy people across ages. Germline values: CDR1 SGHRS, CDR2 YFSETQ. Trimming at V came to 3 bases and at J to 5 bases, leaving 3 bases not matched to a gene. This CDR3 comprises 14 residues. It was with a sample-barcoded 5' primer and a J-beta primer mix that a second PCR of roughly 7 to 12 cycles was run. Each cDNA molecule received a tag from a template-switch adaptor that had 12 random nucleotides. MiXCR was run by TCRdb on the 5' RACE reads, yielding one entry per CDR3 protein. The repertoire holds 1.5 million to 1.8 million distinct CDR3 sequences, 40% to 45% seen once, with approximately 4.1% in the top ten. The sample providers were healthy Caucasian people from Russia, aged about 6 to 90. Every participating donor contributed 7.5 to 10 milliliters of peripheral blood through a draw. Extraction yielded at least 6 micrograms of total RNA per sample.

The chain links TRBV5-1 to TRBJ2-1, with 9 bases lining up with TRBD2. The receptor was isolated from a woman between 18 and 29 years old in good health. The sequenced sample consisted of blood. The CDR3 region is CASSSASGNNEQFF. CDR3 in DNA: TGCGCCAGCAGCTCGGCTAGCGGGAACAATGAGCAGTTCTTC.